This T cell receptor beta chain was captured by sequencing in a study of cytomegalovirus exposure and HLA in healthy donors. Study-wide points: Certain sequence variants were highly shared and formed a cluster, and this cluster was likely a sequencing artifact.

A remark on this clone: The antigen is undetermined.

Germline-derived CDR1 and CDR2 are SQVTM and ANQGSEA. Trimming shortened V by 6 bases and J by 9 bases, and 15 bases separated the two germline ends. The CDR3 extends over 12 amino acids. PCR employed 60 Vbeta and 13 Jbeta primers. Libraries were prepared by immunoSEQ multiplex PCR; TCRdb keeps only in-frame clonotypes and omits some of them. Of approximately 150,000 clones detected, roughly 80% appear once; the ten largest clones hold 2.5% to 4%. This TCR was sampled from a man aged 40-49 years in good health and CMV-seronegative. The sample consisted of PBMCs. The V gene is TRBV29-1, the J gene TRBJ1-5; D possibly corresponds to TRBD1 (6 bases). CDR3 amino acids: CSVGTAQGPQHF. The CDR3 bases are TGCAGCGTGGGGACGGCACAGGGGCCCCAGCATTTT.